This T cell receptor (beta chain) was observed in a study of Ad26.COV2.S vaccination and SARS-CoV-2 variants. The overall study: Trial arm assignment for the donor was COV1001 Ad26.COV2.S. General study points: Total T cell responses were possibly underestimated by TCR breadth and depth analyses.

Regarding this clone: Its target is unknown.

Treatment in this sample: over 15 received Ad26.COV2.S at low or high dose, single or two shots; about 5 received placebo; per-sample allocation not given. Sampling took place 63 days after the first vaccine or placebo injection. Libraries were prepared by immunoSEQ multiplex PCR; TCRdb keeps only in-frame clonotypes and omits some of them. Here the sample spans some 390,000 clones, about 88% being singletons. The ends were cut back, 4 bases at V and 0 bases at J, with 11 bases in the middle. CDR3 length: 15 amino acids. Germline lookup yields CDR1 SGHTA and CDR2 FQGNSA. This clonotype was obtained from a person between 18 and 60 years old who received the Ad26.COV2.S COVID-19 vaccine or a placebo. The V gene is TRBV7-2, the J gene TRBJ2-3; D ambiguous. Sequences were derived from peripheral blood, sampled in a trial of Ad26.COV2.S vaccine versus placebo. The CDR3 here is CASSSQSDSTDTQYF. CDR3 DNA: TGTGCCAGCAGCTCCCAGTCCGATAGCACAGATACGCAGTATTTT.